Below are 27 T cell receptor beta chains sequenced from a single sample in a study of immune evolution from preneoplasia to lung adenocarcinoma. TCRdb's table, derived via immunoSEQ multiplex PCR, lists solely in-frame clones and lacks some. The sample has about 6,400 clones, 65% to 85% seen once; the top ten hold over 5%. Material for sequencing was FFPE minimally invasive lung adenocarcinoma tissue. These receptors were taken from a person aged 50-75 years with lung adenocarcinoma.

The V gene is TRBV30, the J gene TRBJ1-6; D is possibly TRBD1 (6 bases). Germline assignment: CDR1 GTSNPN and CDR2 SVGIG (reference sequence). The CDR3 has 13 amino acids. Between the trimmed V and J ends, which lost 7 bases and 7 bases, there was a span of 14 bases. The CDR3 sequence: CALTQGRNSPLHF. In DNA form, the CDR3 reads TGTGCCTTAACACAGGGTAGGAATTCACCCCTCCACTTT. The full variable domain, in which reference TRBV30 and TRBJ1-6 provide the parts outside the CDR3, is SQTIHQWPATLVQPVGSPLSLECTVEGTSNPNLYWYRQAAGRGLQLLFYSVGIGQISSEVPQNLSASRPQDRQFILSSKKLLLSDSGFYLCALTQGRNSPLHFGNGTRLTVT.

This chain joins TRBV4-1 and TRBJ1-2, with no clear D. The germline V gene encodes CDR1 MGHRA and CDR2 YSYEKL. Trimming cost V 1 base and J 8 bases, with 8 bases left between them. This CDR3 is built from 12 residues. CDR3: CASSQGTGGYTF. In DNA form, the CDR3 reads TGCGCCAGCAGCCAAGGGACTGGAGGCTACACCTTC.

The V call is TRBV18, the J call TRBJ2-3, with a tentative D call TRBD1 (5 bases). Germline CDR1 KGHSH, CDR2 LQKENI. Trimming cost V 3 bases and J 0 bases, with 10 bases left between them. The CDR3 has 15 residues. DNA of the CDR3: TGTGCCAGCTCACCGCAGGGATCTAGCACAGATACGCAGTATTTT. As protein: CASSPQGSSTDTQYF.

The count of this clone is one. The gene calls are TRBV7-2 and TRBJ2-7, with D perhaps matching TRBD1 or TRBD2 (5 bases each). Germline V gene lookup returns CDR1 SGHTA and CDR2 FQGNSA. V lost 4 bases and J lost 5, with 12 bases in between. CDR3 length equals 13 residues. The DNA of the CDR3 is TGTGCCAGCAGCTCCCGAGGGGCGGACGAGCAGTACTTC. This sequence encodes CASSSRGADEQYF.

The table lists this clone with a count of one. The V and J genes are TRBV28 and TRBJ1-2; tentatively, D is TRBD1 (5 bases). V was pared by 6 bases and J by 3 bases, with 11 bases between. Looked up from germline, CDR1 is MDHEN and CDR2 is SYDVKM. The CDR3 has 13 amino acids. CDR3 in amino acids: CASSSRGDYGYTF. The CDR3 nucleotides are TGTGCCAGCAGCTCAAGGGGAGACTATGGCTACACCTTC.

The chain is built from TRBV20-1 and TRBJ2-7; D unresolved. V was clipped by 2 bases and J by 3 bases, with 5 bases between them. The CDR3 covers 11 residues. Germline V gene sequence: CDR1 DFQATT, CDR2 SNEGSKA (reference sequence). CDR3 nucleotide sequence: TGCAGTGCTAGAAACGTCTACGAGCAGTACTTC. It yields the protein CSARNVYEQYF.

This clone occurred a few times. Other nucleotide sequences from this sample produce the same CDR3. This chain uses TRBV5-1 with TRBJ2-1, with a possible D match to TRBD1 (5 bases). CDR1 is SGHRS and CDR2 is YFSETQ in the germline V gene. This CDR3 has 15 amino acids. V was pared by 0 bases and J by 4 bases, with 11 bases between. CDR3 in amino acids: CASSLEGAGYNEQFF. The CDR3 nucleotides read TGCGCCAGCAGCTTGGAAGGGGCAGGGTACAATGAGCAGTTCTTC. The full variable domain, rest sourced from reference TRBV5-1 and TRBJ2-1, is KAGVTQTPRYLIKTRGQQVTLSCSPISGHRSVSWYQQTPGQGLQFLFEYFSETQRNKGNFPGRFSGRQFSNSRSEMNVSTLELGDSALYLCASSLEGAGYNEQFFGPGTRLTVL.

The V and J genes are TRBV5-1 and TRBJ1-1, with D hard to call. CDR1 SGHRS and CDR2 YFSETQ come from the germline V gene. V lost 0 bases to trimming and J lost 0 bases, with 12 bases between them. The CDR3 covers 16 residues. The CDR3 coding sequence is TGCGCCAGCAGCTTGGAGCGGATAGGAGTGAACACTGAAGCTTTCTTT. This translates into CASSLERIGVNTEAFF.

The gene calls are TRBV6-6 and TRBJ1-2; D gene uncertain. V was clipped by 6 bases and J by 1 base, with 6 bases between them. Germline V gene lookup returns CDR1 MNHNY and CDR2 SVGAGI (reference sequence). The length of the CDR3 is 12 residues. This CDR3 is CASSSNNYGYTF. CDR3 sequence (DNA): TGTGCCAGCAGCTCGAATAACTATGGCTACACCTTC.

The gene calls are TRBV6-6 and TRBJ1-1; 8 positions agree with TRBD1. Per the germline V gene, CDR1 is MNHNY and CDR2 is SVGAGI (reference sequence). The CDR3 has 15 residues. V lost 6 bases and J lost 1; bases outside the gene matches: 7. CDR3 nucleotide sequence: TGTGCCAGCAGCCGTCTGACAGGGGCGAACACTGAAGCTTTCTTT. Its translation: CASSRLTGANTEAFF.

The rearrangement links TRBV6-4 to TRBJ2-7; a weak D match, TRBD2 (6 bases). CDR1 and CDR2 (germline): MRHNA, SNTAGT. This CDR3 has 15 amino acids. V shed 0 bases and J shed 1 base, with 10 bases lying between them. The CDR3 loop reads CASSDSWRESYEQYF. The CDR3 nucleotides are TGTGCCAGCAGTGACTCGTGGCGGGAATCCTACGAGCAGTACTTC.

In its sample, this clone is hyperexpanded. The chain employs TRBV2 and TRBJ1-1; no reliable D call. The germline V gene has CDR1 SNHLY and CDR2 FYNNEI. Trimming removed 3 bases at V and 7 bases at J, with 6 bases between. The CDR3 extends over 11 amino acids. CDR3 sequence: CASSEALEAFF. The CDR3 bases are TGTGCCAGCAGTGAGGCACTTGAAGCTTTCTTT.

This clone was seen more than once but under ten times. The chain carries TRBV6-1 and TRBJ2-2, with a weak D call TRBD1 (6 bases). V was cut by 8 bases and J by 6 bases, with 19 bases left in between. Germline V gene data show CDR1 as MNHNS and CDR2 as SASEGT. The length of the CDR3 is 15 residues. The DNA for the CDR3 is TGTGCCAGCGTGATAGAGACAGGAAATCCCGGGGAGCTGTTTTTT. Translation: CASVIETGNPGELFF.

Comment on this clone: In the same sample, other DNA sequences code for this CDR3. CDR3 protein: CAWDLQWGSGANVLTF. DNA for the CDR3: TGTGCCTGGGACCTACAGTGGGGCTCTGGGGCCAACGTCCTGACTTTC. The chain carries TRBV30 and TRBJ2-6; D gene uncertain. V dropped 5 bases and J dropped 0 bases, with 14 bases sitting between them. This CDR3 comprises 16 residues. Germline V gene lookup returns CDR1 GTSNPN and CDR2 SVGIG (reference sequence).

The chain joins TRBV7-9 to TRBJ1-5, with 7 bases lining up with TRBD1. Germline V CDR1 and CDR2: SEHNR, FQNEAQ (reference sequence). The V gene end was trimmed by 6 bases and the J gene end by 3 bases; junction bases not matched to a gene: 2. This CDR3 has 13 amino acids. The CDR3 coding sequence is TGTGCCAGCAGTGGACAGGTCAATCAGCCCCAGCATTTT. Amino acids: CASSGQVNQPQHF.

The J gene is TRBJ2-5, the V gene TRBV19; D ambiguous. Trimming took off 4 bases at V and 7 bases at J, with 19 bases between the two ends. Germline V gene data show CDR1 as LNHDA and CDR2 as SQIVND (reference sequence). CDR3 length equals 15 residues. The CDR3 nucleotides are TGTGCCAGTAGTAGCCAACTCTCGTTCGCAGTGACCCAGTACTTC. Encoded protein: CASSSQLSFAVTQYF. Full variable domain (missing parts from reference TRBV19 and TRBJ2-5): DGGITQSPKYLFRKEGQNVTLSCEQNLNHDAMYWYRQDPGQGLRLIYYSQIVNDFQKGDIAEGYSVSREKKESFPLTVTSAQKNPTAFYLCASSSQLSFAVTQYFGPGTRLLVL.

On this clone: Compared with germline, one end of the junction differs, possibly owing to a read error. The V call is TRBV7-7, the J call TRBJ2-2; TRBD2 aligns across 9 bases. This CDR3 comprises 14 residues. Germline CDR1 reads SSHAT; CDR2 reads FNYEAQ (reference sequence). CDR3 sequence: CASRPRSGSGELFF. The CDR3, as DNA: TGTGCTAGCAGACCACGTAGCGGGAGCGGGGAGCTGTTTTTT.

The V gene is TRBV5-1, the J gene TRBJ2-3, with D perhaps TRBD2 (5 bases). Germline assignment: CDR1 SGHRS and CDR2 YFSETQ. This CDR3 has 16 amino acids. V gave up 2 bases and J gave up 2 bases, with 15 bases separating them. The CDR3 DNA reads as TGCGCCAGCAGCTTAGGGCTAGAGGGCCACACAGATACGCAGTATTTT. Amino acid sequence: CASSLGLEGHTDTQYF. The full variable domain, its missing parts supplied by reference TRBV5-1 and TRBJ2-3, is KAGVTQTPRYLIKTRGQQVTLSCSPISGHRSVSWYQQTPGQGLQFLFEYFSETQRNKGNFPGRFSGRQFSNSRSEMNVSTLELGDSALYLCASSLGLEGHTDTQYFGPGTRLTVL.

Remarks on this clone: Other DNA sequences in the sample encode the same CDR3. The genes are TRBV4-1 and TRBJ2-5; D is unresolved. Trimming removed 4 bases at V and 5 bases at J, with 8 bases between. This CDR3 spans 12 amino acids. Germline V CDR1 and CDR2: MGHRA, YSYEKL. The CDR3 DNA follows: TGCGCCAGCAGCCCACAAGGGGAGACCCAGTACTTC. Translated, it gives CASSPQGETQYF.

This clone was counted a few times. As DNA, the CDR3 is TGTGCCAGCAGCTCTGGACAGTTAGGAACAGAGGGTGAAAAACTGTTTTTT. This encodes CASSSGQLGTEGEKLFF. The gene calls are TRBV7-2 and TRBJ1-4; D is possibly TRBD1 (6 bases). Germline lookup yields CDR1 SGHTA and CDR2 FQGNSA. V was shortened by 4 bases and J by 7 bases, with 22 bases between the two germline ends. This CDR3 is built from 17 residues.

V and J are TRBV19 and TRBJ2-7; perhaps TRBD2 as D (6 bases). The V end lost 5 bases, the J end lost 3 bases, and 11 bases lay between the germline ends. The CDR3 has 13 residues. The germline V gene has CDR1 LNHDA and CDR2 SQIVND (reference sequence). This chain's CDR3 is CASSPDGSYEQYF. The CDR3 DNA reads TGTGCCAGTAGTCCGGACGGGAGCTACGAGCAGTACTTC.

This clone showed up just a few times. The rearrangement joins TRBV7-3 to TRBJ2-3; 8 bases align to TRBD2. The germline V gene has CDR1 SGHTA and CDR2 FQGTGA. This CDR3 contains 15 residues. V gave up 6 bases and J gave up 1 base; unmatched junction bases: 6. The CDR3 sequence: CASRLGGGGTDTQYF. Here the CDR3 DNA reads TGTGCCAGCAGACTCGGGGGGGGAGGCACAGATACGCAGTATTTT.

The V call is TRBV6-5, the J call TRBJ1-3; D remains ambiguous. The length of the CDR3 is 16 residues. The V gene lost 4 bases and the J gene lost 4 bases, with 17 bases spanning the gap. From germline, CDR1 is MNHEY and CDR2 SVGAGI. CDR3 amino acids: CASSSDSRVAGNTIYF. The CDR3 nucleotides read TGTGCCAGCAGTTCAGACTCAAGGGTGGCAGGAAACACCATATATTTT.

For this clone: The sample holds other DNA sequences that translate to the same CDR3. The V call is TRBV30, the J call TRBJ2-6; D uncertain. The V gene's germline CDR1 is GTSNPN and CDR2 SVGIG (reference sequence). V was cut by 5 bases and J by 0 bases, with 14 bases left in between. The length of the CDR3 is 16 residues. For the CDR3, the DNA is TGTGCCTGGGACCTGCAGTGGGGCTCTGGGGCCAACGTCCTGACTTTC. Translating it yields CAWDLQWGSGANVLTF.

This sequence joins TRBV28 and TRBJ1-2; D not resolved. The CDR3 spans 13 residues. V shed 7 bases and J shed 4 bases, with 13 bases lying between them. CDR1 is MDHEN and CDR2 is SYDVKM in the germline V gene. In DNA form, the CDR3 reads TGTGCCAGCACTCAACGGGGTTCCTATGGCTACACCTTC. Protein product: CASTQRGSYGYTF.

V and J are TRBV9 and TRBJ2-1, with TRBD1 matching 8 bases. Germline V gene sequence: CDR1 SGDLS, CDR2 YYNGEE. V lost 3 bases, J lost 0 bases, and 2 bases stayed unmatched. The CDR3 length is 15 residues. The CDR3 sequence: CASSGQGNSYNEQFF. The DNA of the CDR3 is TGTGCCAGCAGCGGACAGGGGAACTCCTACAATGAGCAGTTCTTC.

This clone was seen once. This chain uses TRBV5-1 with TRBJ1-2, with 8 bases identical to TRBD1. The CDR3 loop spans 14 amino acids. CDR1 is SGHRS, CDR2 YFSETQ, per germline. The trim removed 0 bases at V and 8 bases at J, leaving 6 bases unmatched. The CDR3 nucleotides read TGCGCCAGCAGCTTGGGTCAGGGGGCCGGCGGCTACACCTTC. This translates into CASSLGQGAGGYTF.